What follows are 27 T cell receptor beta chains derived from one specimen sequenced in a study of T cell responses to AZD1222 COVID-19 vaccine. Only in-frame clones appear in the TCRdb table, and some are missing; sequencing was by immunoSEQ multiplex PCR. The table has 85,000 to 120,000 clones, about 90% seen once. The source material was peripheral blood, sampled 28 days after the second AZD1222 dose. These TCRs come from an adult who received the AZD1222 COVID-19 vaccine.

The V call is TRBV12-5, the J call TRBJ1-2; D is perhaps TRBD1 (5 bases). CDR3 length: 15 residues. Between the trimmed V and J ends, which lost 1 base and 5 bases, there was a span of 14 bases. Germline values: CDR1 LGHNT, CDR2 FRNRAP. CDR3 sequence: CASGLAEQVRYGYTF. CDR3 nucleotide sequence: TGTGCTAGTGGTTTGGCGGAACAGGTGCGTTATGGCTACACCTTC.

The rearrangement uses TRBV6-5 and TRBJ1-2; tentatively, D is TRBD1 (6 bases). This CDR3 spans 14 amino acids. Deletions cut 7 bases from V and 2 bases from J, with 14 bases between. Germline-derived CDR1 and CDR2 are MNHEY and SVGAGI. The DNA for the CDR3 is TGTGCCAGCACCAGGGGTGGGGGAAACTATGGCTACACCTTC. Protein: CASTRGGGNYGYTF.

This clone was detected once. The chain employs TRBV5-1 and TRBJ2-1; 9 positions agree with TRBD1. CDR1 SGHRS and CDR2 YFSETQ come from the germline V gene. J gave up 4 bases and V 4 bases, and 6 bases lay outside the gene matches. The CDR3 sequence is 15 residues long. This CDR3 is CASSGSGQGYNEQFF. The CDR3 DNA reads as TGCGCCAGCAGCGGGTCGGGACAGGGTTACAATGAGCAGTTCTTC.

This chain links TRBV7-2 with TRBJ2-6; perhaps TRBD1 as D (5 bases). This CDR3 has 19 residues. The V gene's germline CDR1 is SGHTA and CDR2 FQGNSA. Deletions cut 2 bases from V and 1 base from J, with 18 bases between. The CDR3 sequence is CASSLLQLGGASGANVLTF. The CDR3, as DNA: TGTGCCAGCAGCTTACTTCAACTTGGTGGGGCTTCTGGGGCCAACGTCCTGACTTTC.

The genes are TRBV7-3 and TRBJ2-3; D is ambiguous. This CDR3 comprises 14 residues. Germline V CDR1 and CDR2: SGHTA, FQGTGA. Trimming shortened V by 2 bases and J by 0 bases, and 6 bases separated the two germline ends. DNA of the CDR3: TGTGCCAGCAGCTTAGGGCCGAGCACAGATACGCAGTATTTT. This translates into CASSLGPSTDTQYF. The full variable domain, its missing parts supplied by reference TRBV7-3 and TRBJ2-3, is GAGVSQTPSNKVTEKGKYVELRCDPISGHTALYWYRQSLGQGPEFLIYFQGTGAADDSGLPNDRFFAVRPEGSVSTLKIQRTERGDSAVYLCASSLGPSTDTQYFGPGTRLTVL.

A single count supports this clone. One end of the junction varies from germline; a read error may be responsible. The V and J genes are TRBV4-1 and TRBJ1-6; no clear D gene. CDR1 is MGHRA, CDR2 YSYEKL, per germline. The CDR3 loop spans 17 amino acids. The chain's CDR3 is CASSEDPISSYNSPLHF. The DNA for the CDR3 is TGCGCCAGCAGCGAAGACCCCATAAGCTCCTATAATTCACCCCTCCACTTT.

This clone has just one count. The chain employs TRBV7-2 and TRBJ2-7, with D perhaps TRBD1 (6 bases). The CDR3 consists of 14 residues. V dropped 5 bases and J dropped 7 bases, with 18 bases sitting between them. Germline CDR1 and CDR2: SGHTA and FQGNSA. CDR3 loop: CASSQTQGFGEQYF. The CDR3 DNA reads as TGTGCCAGCAGCCAGACACAGGGCTTTGGGGAGCAGTACTTC.

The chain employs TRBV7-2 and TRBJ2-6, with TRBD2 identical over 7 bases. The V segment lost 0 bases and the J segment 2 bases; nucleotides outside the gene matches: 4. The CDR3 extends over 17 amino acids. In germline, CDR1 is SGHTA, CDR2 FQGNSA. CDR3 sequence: CASSLARGGTGANVLTF. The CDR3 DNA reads TGTGCCAGCAGCTTAGCGCGCGGGGGTACTGGGGCCAACGTCCTGACTTTC.

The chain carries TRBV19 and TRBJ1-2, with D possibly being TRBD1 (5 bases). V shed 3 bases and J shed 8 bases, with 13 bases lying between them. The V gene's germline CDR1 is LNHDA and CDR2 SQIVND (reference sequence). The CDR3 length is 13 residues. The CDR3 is CASSIATASGYTF. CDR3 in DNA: TGTGCCAGTAGTATTGCGACAGCATCGGGCTACACCTTC. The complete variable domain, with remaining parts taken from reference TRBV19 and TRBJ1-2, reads DGGITQSPKYLFRKEGQNVTLSCEQNLNHDAMYWYRQDPGQGLRLIYYSQIVNDFQKGDIAEGYSVSREKKESFPLTVTSAQKNPTAFYLCASSIATASGYTFGSGTRLTVV.

CDR3 coding DNA: TGTGCCAGCAGCCCCGAAGGCGGGGTCACCGGGGAGCTGTTTTTT. Translated, it gives CASSPEGGVTGELFF. The chain uses TRBV3-1 (or the pseudogene TRBV3-2) and TRBJ2-2; D is possibly TRBD2 (6 bases). CDR1 is LGHDT and CDR2 is YNNKEL in the germline V gene (reference sequence). V lost 4 bases and J 4 bases, leaving 13 bases between the germline ends. This CDR3 has 15 residues.

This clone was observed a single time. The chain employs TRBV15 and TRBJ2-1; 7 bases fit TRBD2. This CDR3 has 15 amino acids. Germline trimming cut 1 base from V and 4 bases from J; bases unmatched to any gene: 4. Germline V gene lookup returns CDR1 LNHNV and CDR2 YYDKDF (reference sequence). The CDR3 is CATSRVSGVYNEQFF. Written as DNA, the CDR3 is TGTGCCACCAGCAGAGTCAGCGGGGTGTACAATGAGCAGTTCTTC.

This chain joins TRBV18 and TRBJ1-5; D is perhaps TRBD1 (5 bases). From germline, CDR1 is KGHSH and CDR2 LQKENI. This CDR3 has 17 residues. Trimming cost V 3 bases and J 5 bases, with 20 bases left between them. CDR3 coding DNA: TGTGCCAGCTCACCCCGACCGGGACTCACCTCCGATCAGCCCCAGCATTTT. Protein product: CASSPRPGLTSDQPQHF.

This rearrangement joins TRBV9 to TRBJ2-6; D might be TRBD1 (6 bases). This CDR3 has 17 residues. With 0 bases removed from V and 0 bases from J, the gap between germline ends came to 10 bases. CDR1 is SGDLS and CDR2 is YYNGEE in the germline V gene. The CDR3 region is CASSVAYRDSGANVLTF. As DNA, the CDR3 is TGTGCCAGCAGCGTAGCCTACAGGGACTCTGGGGCCAACGTCCTGACTTTC.

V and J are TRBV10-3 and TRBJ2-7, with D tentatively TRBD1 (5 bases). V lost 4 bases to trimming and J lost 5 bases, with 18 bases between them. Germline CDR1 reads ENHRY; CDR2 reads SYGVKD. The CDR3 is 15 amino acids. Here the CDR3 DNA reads TGTGCCATCAGTGCATCGACAGCACCTTCCCACGAGCAGTACTTC. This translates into CAISASTAPSHEQYF.

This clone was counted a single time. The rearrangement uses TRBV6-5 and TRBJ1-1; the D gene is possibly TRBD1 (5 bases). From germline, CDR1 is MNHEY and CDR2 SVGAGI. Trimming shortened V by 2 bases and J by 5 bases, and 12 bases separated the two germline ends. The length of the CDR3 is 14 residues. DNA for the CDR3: TGTGCCAGCAGTTACGGTGCCAGGGAGACTGAAGCTTTCTTT. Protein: CASSYGARETEAFF.

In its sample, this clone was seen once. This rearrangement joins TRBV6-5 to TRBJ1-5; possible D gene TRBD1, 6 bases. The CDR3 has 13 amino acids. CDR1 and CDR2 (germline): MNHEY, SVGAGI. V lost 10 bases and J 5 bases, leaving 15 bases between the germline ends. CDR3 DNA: TGTGCCACCGCGGGGGGGGGCCATCAGCCCCAGCATTTT. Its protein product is CATAGGGHQPQHF.

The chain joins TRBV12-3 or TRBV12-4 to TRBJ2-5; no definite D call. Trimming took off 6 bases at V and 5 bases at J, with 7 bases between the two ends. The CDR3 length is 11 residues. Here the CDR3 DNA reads TGTGCCAGCAGCGCCCTGGAGACCCAGTACTTC. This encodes CASSALETQYF.

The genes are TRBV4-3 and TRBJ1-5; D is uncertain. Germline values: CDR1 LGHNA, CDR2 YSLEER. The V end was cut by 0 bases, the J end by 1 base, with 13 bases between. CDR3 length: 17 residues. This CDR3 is CASSQDGLGTSNQPQHF. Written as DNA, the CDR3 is TGCGCCAGCAGCCAAGATGGTTTGGGCACCAGCAATCAGCCCCAGCATTTT.

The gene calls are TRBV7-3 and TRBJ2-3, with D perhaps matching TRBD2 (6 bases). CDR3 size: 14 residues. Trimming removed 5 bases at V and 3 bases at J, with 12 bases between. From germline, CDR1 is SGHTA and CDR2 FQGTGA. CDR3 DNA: TGTGCCAGCAGCCTTAGGGACTCTACAGATACGCAGTATTTT. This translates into CASSLRDSTDTQYF.

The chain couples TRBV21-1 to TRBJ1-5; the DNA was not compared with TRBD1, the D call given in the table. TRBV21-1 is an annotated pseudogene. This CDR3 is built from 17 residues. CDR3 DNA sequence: TGTGCCAGCTTCGCTTTTCCCAGGGTAAGGAGCAATCAGCCCCAGCATTTT. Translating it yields CASFAFPRVRSNQPQHF.

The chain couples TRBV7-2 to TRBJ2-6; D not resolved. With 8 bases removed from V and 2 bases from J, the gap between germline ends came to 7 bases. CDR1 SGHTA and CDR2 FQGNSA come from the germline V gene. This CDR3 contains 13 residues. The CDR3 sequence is CASPFAGANVLTF. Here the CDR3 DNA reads TGTGCCAGCCCCTTTGCTGGGGCCAACGTCCTGACTTTC. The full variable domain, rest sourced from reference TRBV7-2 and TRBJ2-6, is GAGVSQSPSNKVTEKGKDVELRCDPISGHTALYWYRQSLGQGLEFLIYFQGNSAPDKSGLPSDRFSAERTGGSVSTLTIQRTQQEDSAVYLCASPFAGANVLTFGAGSRLTVL.

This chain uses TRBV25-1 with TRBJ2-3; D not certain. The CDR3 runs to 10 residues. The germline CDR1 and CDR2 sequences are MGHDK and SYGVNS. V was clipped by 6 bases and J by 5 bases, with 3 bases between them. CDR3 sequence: CASRKDTQYF. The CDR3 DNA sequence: TGTGCCAGCAGGAAAGATACGCAGTATTTT.

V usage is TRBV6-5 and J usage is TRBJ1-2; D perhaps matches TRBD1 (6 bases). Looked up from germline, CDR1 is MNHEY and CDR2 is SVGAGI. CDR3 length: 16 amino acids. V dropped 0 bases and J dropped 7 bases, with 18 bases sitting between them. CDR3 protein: CASSYSTRWGASGYTF. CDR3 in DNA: TGTGCCAGCAGTTACTCGACCAGGTGGGGGGCTTCTGGCTACACCTTC.

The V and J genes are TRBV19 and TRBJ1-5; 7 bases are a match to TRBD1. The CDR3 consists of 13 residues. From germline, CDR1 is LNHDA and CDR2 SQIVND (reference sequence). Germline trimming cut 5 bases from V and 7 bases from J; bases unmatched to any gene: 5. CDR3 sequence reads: CASSYGTEQPQHF. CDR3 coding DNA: TGTGCCAGTAGTTACGGGACAGAACAGCCCCAGCATTTT.

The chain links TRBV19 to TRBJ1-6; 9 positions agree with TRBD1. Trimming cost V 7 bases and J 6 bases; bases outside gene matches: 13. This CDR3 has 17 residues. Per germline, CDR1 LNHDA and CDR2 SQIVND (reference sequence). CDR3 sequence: CASKPTGGVHSNSPLHF. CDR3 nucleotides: TGTGCCAGTAAACCGACAGGGGGGGTTCATAGTAATTCACCCCTCCACTTT. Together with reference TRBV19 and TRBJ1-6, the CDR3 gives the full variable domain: DGGITQSPKYLFRKEGQNVTLSCEQNLNHDAMYWYRQDPGQGLRLIYYSQIVNDFQKGDIAEGYSVSREKKESFPLTVTSAQKNPTAFYLCASKPTGGVHSNSPLHFGNGTRLTVT.

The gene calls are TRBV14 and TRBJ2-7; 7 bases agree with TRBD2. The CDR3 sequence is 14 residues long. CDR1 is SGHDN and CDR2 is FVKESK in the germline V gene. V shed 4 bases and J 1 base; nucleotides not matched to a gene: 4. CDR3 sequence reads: CASSLAGESYEQYF. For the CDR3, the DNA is TGTGCCAGCAGCCTCGCGGGGGAATCCTACGAGCAGTACTTC.

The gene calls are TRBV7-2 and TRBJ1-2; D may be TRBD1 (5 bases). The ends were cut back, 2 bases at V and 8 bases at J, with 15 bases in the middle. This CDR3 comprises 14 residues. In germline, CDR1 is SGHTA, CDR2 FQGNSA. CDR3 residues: CASSLPRRQGGYTF. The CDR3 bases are TGTGCCAGCAGCTTACCCAGGCGGCAGGGCGGCTACACCTTC.